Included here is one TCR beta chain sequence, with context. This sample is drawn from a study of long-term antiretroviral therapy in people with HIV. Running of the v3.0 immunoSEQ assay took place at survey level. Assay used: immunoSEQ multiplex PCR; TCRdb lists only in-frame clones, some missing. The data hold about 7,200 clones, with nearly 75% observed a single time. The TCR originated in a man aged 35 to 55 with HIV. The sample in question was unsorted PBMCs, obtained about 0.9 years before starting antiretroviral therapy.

The CDR3 region is CASTRPGQGSREQYF. CDR3 DNA sequence: TGTGCCAGTACCCGACCGGGCCAGGGGTCTAGAGAGCAGTACTTC. The chain employs TRBV19 and TRBJ2-7, with a weak D call TRBD1 (6 bases). Germline V gene lookup returns CDR1 LNHDA and CDR2 SQIVND (reference sequence). CDR3 length equals 15 residues. Trimming removed 7 bases at V and 7 bases at J, with 23 bases between.